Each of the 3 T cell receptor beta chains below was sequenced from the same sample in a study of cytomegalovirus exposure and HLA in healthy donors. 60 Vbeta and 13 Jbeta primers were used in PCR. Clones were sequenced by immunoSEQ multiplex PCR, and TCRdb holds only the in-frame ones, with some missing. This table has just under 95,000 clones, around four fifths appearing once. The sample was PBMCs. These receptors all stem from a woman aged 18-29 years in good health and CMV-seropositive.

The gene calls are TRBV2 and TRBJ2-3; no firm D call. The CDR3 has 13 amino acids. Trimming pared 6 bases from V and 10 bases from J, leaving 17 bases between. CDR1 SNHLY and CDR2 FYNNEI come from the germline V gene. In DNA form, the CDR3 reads TGTGCCAGCAGCACAAGTCTCTCCCCTCCGCAGTATTTT. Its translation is CASSTSLSPPQYF.

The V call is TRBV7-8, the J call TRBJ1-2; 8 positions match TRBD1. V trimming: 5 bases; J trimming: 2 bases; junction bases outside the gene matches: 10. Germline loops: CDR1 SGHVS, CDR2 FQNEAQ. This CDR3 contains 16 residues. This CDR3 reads CASSGSGQVENYGYTF. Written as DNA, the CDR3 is TGTGCCAGCAGCGGATCGGGACAGGTTGAGAACTATGGCTACACCTTC. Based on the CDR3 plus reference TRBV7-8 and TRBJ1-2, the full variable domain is GAGVSQSPRYKVAKRGQDVALRCDPISGHVSLFWYQQALGQGPEFLTYFQNEAQLDKSGLPSDRFFAERPEGSVSTLKIQRTQQEDSAVYLCASSGSGQVENYGYTFGSGTRLTVV.

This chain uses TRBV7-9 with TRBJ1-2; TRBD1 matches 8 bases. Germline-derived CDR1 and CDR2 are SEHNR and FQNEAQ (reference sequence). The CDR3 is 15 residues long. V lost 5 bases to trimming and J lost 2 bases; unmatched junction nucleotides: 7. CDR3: CASSPPTGDNYGYTF. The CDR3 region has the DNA TGTGCCAGCAGCCCCCCGACAGGGGACAACTATGGCTACACCTTC.